This is a list of T cell receptor beta chains from one sample in a study of cytomegalovirus exposure and HLA in healthy donors. Clones were read by immunoSEQ multiplex PCR, and TCRdb kept only the in-frame ones, dropping some. The data contain 150,000 to 200,000 clones, around 80% of them seen just once; the ten biggest clones take up around 1.9%. Sequenced material: PBMCs. The receptor set was obtained from a woman in her 30s in good health and CMV-seronegative. Each CDR3 is given with its conserved first and last residue.

CDR3 protein: CSVTDRRSYEQYF
V gene: TRBV29-1
J gene: TRBJ2-7

CDR3 protein: CASSTKDREDSPLHF
V gene: TRBV5-1
J gene: TRBJ1-6

CDR3 protein: CASSLMPGSDTGELFF
V gene: TRBV7-3
J gene: TRBJ2-2

CDR3 protein: CASSTSGTGPSTQYF
V gene: TRBV7-2
J gene: TRBJ2-5

CDR3 protein: CASLWAGADEQYF
V gene: TRBV2
J gene: NA

CDR3 protein: CAISALEGETQYF
V gene: TRBV10-3
J gene: TRBJ2-5

CDR3 protein: CASSPLGQGAYEQYF
V gene: TRBV5-1
J gene: TRBJ2-7

CDR3 protein: CASSLNRDRPTF
V gene: TRBV5-4
J gene: TRBJ2-6

CDR3 protein: CASSFTSVNTEAFF
V gene: TRBV5-1
J gene: TRBJ1-1

CDR3 protein: CASSLDGRGSGYTF
V gene: TRBV5-4
J gene: TRBJ1-2

CDR3 protein: CASSLLQGTGTQYF
V gene: TRBV7-9
J gene: TRBJ2-5

CDR3 protein: CASSGDNQPQHF
V gene: TRBV6-5
J gene: TRBJ1-5

CDR3 protein: CAITSPGAGSTDTQYF
V gene: TRBV10-1
J gene: TRBJ2-3

CDR3 protein: CASSLGDRGDEQYF
V gene: TRBV5-1
J gene: TRBJ2-7

CDR3 protein: CASDGQGHFNYGYTF
V gene: TRBV19
J gene: TRBJ1-2

CDR3 protein: CASSQSGRSGGHTEAFF
V gene: TRBV7-9
J gene: TRBJ1-1

CDR3 protein: CSVAPGQPNYEQYF
V gene: TRBV29-1
J gene: TRBJ2-7

CDR3 protein: CASSPDSLGETQYF
V gene: TRBV18
J gene: TRBJ2-5

CDR3 protein: CASSQDLGQGIYSGNTIYF
V gene: TRBV14
J gene: TRBJ1-3

CDR3 protein: CASSERTGRVYEQYF
V gene: TRBV2
J gene: TRBJ2-7

CDR3 protein: CASSIGTGGREAFF
V gene: TRBV18
J gene: TRBJ1-1

CDR3 protein: CASSLADGGNSPLHF
V gene: TRBV7-9
J gene: TRBJ1-6

CDR3 protein: CASSEGRGNTIYF
V gene: TRBV2
J gene: TRBJ1-3

CDR3 protein: CASSFEQGAYTEAFF
V gene: TRBV7-8
J gene: TRBJ1-1

CDR3 protein: CASSEGVREQYF
V gene: TRBV10-2
J gene: TRBJ2-5

CDR3 protein: CASSLGAFNYGYTF
V gene: TRBV7-2
J gene: TRBJ1-2

CDR3 protein: CASSRLVASEQYF
V gene: TRBV4-3
J gene: TRBJ2-7

CDR3 protein: CASSPGLAGMGQFF
V gene: TRBV9
J gene: TRBJ2-1

CDR3 protein: CASRHSGGAGEQFF
V gene: TRBV7-2
J gene: TRBJ2-1

CDR3 protein: CASSLGKRQTTDTQYF
V gene: TRBV7-8
J gene: TRBJ2-3

CDR3 protein: CASSATQGLGEKLFF
V gene: TRBV6-1
J gene: TRBJ1-4

CDR3 protein: CGLANEKLFF
V gene: TRBV6-5
J gene: TRBJ1-4

CDR3 protein: CASSPWTSGGAGNIQYF
V gene: TRBV5-1
J gene: TRBJ2-4

CDR3 protein: CASSLGDITYEQYF
V gene: TRBV5-1
J gene: TRBJ2-7

CDR3 protein: CASSPGTGSSYNSPLHF
V gene: TRBV7-2
J gene: TRBJ1-6

CDR3 protein: CASGGKGSGVNQPQHF
V gene: TRBV25-1
J gene: TRBJ1-5

CDR3 protein: CASSSWTGSEQYF
V gene: TRBV7-9
J gene: TRBJ2-7

CDR3 protein: CASSVLDRGTDTQYF
V gene: TRBV9
J gene: TRBJ2-3

CDR3 protein: CASSRGQSRNSNQPQHF
V gene: TRBV19
J gene: TRBJ1-5

CDR3 protein: CASSEWGPGANVLTF
V gene: TRBV10-2
J gene: TRBJ2-6

CDR3 protein: CASSSQGQGLRYGYTF
V gene: TRBV6-5
J gene: TRBJ1-2

CDR3 protein: CASSLTGGEIYGYTF
V gene: TRBV27
J gene: TRBJ1-2

CDR3 protein: CASSQPGQEGYEQYF
V gene: TRBV7-8
J gene: TRBJ2-7

CDR3 protein: CASSPVWQGYEQYF
V gene: TRBV4-1
J gene: TRBJ2-7

CDR3 protein: CASSLTGTSVGSEQFF
V gene: TRBV5-1
J gene: TRBJ2-1

CDR3 protein: CASSLDRATNEKLFF
V gene: TRBV7-2
J gene: TRBJ1-4

CDR3 protein: CASSDQGTSGTDTQYF
V gene: TRBV6-4
J gene: TRBJ2-3

CDR3 protein: CASSLAIFSFGQEETQYF
V gene: TRBV5-1
J gene: TRBJ2-5

CDR3 protein: CASSDYRGQETQYF
V gene: TRBV25-1
J gene: TRBJ2-5

CDR3 protein: CASNEDRDRGTYEQYF
V gene: TRBV6-1
J gene: TRBJ2-7

CDR3 protein: CASSPSGDTDTQYF
V gene: TRBV4-3
J gene: TRBJ2-3

CDR3 protein: CASRETGGAYGYTF
V gene: TRBV10-2
J gene: TRBJ1-2

CDR3 protein: CSARTGGNTIYF
V gene: TRBV29-1
J gene: TRBJ1-3

CDR3 protein: CASSLAGIYNEQFF
V gene: TRBV5-4
J gene: TRBJ2-1

CDR3 protein: CASSVYSSGNTIYF
V gene: TRBV2
J gene: TRBJ1-3

CDR3 protein: CASRDRGPSNSGELFF
V gene: TRBV10-2
J gene: TRBJ2-2

CDR3 protein: CASSFPGTGNYGYTF
V gene: TRBV7-2
J gene: TRBJ1-2

CDR3 protein: CASRSQGLNEQYF
V gene: TRBV6-5
J gene: TRBJ2-7

CDR3 protein: CASSYAHRGGEQYF
V gene: TRBV6-5
J gene: TRBJ2-7

CDR3 protein: CASSSFGEDSPLHF
V gene: TRBV4-1
J gene: TRBJ1-6